This T cell receptor beta chain was identified in a study of cytomegalovirus exposure and HLA in healthy donors. Use of 60 Vbeta and 13 Jbeta primers characterized the PCR. Here immunoSEQ multiplex PCR was the method, and the copy in TCRdb shows in-frame clones only, minus some. The sample holds about 91,000 clones, approximately 86% seen once. In regard to this clone: What it recognizes is unknown.

CDR3 length equals 16 residues. The ends lost 5 bases at V and 2 bases at J; junction bases unmatched: 5. Germline-derived CDR1 and CDR2 are SNHLY and FYNNEI. Overall study results and limits: CMV serostatus alone was available as immune exposure information. TCR beta chain V- and J-gene trimming was linked, in a later analysis, to a missense variant in DCLRE1C.

V gene TRBV2 combines with J gene TRBJ2-3; TRBD2 matches 12 bases. Sequenced sample: PBMCs. The clonotype originates from a man in his thirties or forties in good health and CMV-seropositive. The CDR3 here is CASSQLAGGLTDTQYF. The CDR3 DNA reads TGTGCCAGCAGTCAACTAGCGGGAGGACTCACAGATACGCAGTATTTT.